This entry lists 26 T cell receptor beta chains sequenced from one sample in a study of beta chain features in type 1 diabetes. The authors reverse transcribed all of the isolated RNA, so sequencing captured expressed TCRB transcripts. Profiling relied on immunoSEQ multiplex PCR, and the TCRdb table lists in-frame clones only, not all of them. The sample records over 150,000 clones, more than 10% being singletons. The source material was central memory CD4+ T cells from blood. These receptors were obtained from a woman under 30 in good health.

The chain uses TRBV7-6 and TRBJ2-1; a possible D gene is TRBD2 (5 bases). Trimming cost V 5 bases and J 9 bases, with 14 bases left between them. Germline V lookup: CDR1 SGHVS, CDR2 FNYEAQ. This CDR3 region has 13 residues. The CDR3 region has the DNA TGTGCCAGCAGCCACCGCCGGGATTTTGAGCAGTTCTTC. Its protein product is CASSHRRDFEQFF.

This clone was counted a few times. The CDR3 bases are TGTGCCAGCAGCCCCCACGGGGGGGAGCAGTACTTC. This translates into CASSPHGGEQYF. The rearrangement links TRBV6-4 to TRBJ2-7, with 7 bases that match TRBD2. Germline V gene sequence: CDR1 MRHNA, CDR2 SNTAGT. The CDR3 runs 12 residues. J lost 7 bases, V lost 6 bases, and 6 bases had no gene match.

This clone showed up just a few times. The J gene is TRBJ2-5, the V gene TRBV18; D might be TRBD1 (6 bases). Germline V gene sequence: CDR1 KGHSH, CDR2 LQKENI. Trimming stripped 3 bases from V and 1 base from J, with 15 bases between. The length of the CDR3 is 16 residues. The CDR3 bases are TGTGCCAGCTCACCGACTGACAGGACCTCCCAAGAGACCCAGTACTTC. This sequence encodes CASSPTDRTSQETQYF.

In this sample, this clone turned up a few times. A far larger clone is just one base off, so this is likely a read error. V is TRBV9 and J is TRBJ2-2; a weak D match, TRBD1 (6 bases). Germline loops: CDR1 SGDLS, CDR2 YYNGEE. The CDR3 runs to 13 residues. The V end lost 4 bases, the J end lost 5 bases, and 9 bases lay between the germline ends. The chain's CDR3 is CASSFTGTGELFF. In DNA, the CDR3 is TGTGCCAGCAGCTTTACAGGGACCGGGGAGCTGTTTTTT. Full variable domain (rest looked up from reference TRBV9 and TRBJ2-2): DSGVTQTPKHLITATGQRVTLRCSPRSGDLSVYWYQQSLDQGLQFLIQYYNGEERAKGNILERFSAQQFPDLHSELNLSSLELGDSALYFCASSFTGTGELFFGEGSRLTVL.

This clone has a handful of counts. In DNA, the CDR3 is TGTGCCAGCAGTTTATGGTCGGACAGGCCCCAAGAGACCCAGTACTTC. Its translation: CASSLWSDRPQETQYF. The chain joins TRBV28 to TRBJ2-5, with 7 bases lining up with TRBD1. This CDR3 is 16 amino acids long. V shed 0 bases, J shed 1 base, and the junction held 5 bases outside the gene matches. Germline CDR1 reads MDHEN; CDR2 reads SYDVKM.

This sequence joins TRBV29-1 and TRBJ2-5; D is unresolved. The CDR3 totals 13 residues. CDR1 and CDR2 from the germline V gene are SQVTM and ANQGSEA. V was shortened by 3 bases and J by 2 bases, with 10 bases between the two germline ends. The CDR3 spells CSVEVTFQETQYF. CDR3 DNA: TGCAGCGTTGAGGTTACTTTTCAAGAGACCCAGTACTTC.

This chain uses TRBV12-5 with TRBJ2-1; TRBD2 is a possible D gene (5 bases). Germline CDR1 reads LGHNT; CDR2 reads FRNRAP. The V and J ends lost 5 bases and 0 bases respectively, with 14 bases between them. The CDR3 runs to 16 residues. The CDR3 region has the DNA TGTGCTAGTGGTCTTGAAAGCGGATACTCCTACAATGAGCAGTTCTTC. Its protein is CASGLESGYSYNEQFF.

In its sample, this clone was seen a few times. This sequence joins TRBV29-1 and TRBJ2-1; 8 bases are shared with TRBD2. Trimming cost V 6 bases and J 1 base; bases outside gene matches: 14. Germline values: CDR1 SQVTM, CDR2 ANQGSEA. This CDR3 has 17 amino acids. The CDR3, as DNA: TGCAGCGTCGGACTAGCACCCGAGATGGCATCCTACAATGAGCAGTTCTTC. It yields the protein CSVGLAPEMASYNEQFF.

This clone was observed many times. V gene TRBV30 combines with J gene TRBJ2-1, with 10 bases identical to TRBD2. The V gene end was trimmed by 4 bases and the J gene end by 8 bases; junction bases not matched to a gene: 5. Germline V gene data show CDR1 as GTSNPN and CDR2 as SVGIG (reference sequence). The length of the CDR3 is 13 residues. CDR3 residues: CAWKAGGLHEQFF. The CDR3 nucleotides read TGTGCCTGGAAAGCGGGAGGGCTCCATGAGCAGTTCTTC.

V gene TRBV7-2 combines with J gene TRBJ2-1; D is undetermined. The germline CDR1 and CDR2 sequences are SGHTA and FQGNSA. The CDR3 length is 11 residues. V lost 7 bases, J lost 4 bases, and 5 bases lay in between. CDR3 nucleotide sequence: TGTGCCAGCACGCTATACAATGAGCAGTTCTTC. Translated: CASTLYNEQFF.

The CDR3 DNA follows: TGTGCCTGGAGTGTACAGTTCGAGGGACAGGGGAGAAGCTACACCTTC. This sequence encodes CAWSVQFEGQGRSYTF. The chain has TRBV30 and TRBJ1-2; 10 nucleotides align to TRBD1. The trim removed 0 bases at V and 9 bases at J, leaving 13 bases unmatched. CDR1 and CDR2 from the germline V gene are GTSNPN and SVGIG (reference sequence). The CDR3 has 16 amino acids.

The sample holds a few counts of this clone. The J gene is TRBJ1-2, the V gene TRBV25-1; 9 bases are shared with TRBD1. There are 14 residues in the CDR3. CDR1 is MGHDK, CDR2 SYGVNS, per germline. V lost 4 bases to trimming and J lost 8 bases; unmatched junction nucleotides: 8. The CDR3 DNA follows: TGTGCCAGCAGTGCAGAGGGGACAGGGAAAGGCTACACCTTC. Protein: CASSAEGTGKGYTF.

A few counts support this clone. The rearrangement uses TRBV7-2 and TRBJ1-5; D perhaps matches TRBD1 (6 bases). V lost 5 bases and J lost 6, with 11 bases in between. Germline V lookup: CDR1 SGHTA, CDR2 FQGNSA. CDR3 length: 13 residues. The CDR3 reads CASSLQGVQPQHF. As DNA, the CDR3 is TGTGCCAGCAGCCTACAGGGTGTTCAGCCCCAGCATTTT.

The chain couples TRBV30 to TRBJ1-2; 7 nucleotides agree with TRBD1. Per germline, CDR1 GTSNPN and CDR2 SVGIG (reference sequence). This CDR3 comprises 12 residues. Trimming took 2 bases from V and 10 from J; bases not matched to a gene: 7. The CDR3 DNA reads as TGTGCCTGGAGTCTTCAGACAGGGCCCTACACCTTC. It is translated as CAWSLQTGPYTF.

The genes are TRBV11-2 and TRBJ2-7, with 14 bases lining up with TRBD2. V trimming: 1 base; J trimming: 11 bases; junction bases outside the gene matches: 4. Germline V gene sequence: CDR1 SGHAT, CDR2 FQNNGV. The length of the CDR3 is 14 residues. In DNA, the CDR3 is TGTGCCAGCAGCTTAGGACTAGCGGGAGGGCGGGAGTACTTC. Encoded protein: CASSLGLAGGREYF.

This clone was picked up a small number of times. The CDR3 sequence is CASSQEYGGFYSNQPQHF. In nucleotides, the CDR3 is TGCGCCAGCAGCCAAGAATATGGCGGGTTTTATAGCAATCAGCCCCAGCATTTT. The chain combines TRBV4-3 with TRBJ1-5, with D unresolved. Germline CDR1 reads LGHNA; CDR2 reads YSLEER. Trimming removed 0 bases from V and 0 bases from J, with 15 bases in between. This CDR3 contains 18 residues.

This clone has only a few counts. The rearrangement joins TRBV11-2 to TRBJ2-4; D unresolved. The germline V gene encodes CDR1 SGHAT and CDR2 FQNNGV. CDR3 length: 16 amino acids. V dropped 5 bases and J dropped 0 bases, with 14 bases sitting between them. DNA for the CDR3: TGTGCCAGCAGCCCCCTAGACCTCTTAGCCAAAAACATTCAGTACTTC. Protein product: CASSPLDLLAKNIQYF.

The V gene is TRBV29-1, the J gene TRBJ2-1; TRBD2 aligns across 10 bases. The CDR3 totals 15 residues. With 4 bases clipped from V and 6 bases from J, the junction kept 9 bases outside the gene matches. Germline values: CDR1 SQVTM, CDR2 ANQGSEA. In DNA, the CDR3 is TGCAGCGTTGTTGGCCTAGCGGGAGTAGGCAATGAGCAGTTCTTC. Its protein product is CSVVGLAGVGNEQFF.

This chain connects TRBV6-1 to TRBJ2-6; weak D call: TRBD2 (6 bases). CDR3 length: 14 amino acids. Deletions cut 6 bases from V and 3 bases from J, with 9 bases between. Germline V CDR1 and CDR2: MNHNS, SASEGT. CDR3 DNA: TGTGCCAGCAGGGAGGGGAGTGGGGCCAACGTCCTGACTTTC. Protein product: CASREGSGANVLTF.

In this sample, this clone turned up a few times. The V gene is TRBV29-1, the J gene TRBJ1-3; D perhaps matches TRBD1 (5 bases). This CDR3 is built from 14 residues. Trimming shortened V by 4 bases and J by 2 bases, and 12 bases separated the two germline ends. Looked up from germline, CDR1 is SQVTM and CDR2 is ANQGSEA. CDR3 sequence (DNA): TGCAGCGTTGTACGGGGGGGGGCTGGAAACACCATATATTTT. The encoded protein is CSVVRGGAGNTIYF.

For the CDR3, the DNA is TGCGCCAGCAGCTTGGGACTAGCGGCCAACACCGGGGAGCTGTTTTTT. Amino acids: CASSLGLAANTGELFF. The rearrangement uses TRBV5-1 and TRBJ2-2; 9 bases fit TRBD2. V lost 0 bases, J lost 2 bases, and 2 bases stayed unmatched. The CDR3 has 16 residues. Germline V gene lookup returns CDR1 SGHRS and CDR2 YFSETQ.

The J gene is TRBJ1-3, the V gene TRBV7-2; 9 bases agree with TRBD1. This CDR3 contains 15 residues. The ends lost 5 bases at V and 4 bases at J; junction bases unmatched: 6. The germline gives CDR1 SGHTA, CDR2 FQGNSA. CDR3 DNA: TGTGCCAGCAGCGTCTCGGGACAGGGAGGAAACACCATATATTTT. This encodes CASSVSGQGGNTIYF.

This clone came up a few times. The chain joins TRBV4-2 to TRBJ2-5; possible D gene TRBD2, 5 bases. The V end lost 3 bases, the J end lost 7 bases, and 18 bases lay between the germline ends. CDR3 length equals 15 residues. Germline-derived CDR1 and CDR2 are LGHNA and YNFKEQ. The CDR3 DNA sequence: TGTGCCAGCAGCCACACGACCCAATCAGGAGGGACCCAGTACTTC. Translated, it gives CASSHTTQSGGTQYF.

The chain combines TRBV18 with TRBJ2-1; no clear D gene. This CDR3 contains 16 residues. CDR1 is KGHSH and CDR2 is LQKENI in the germline V gene. V was clipped by 3 bases and J by 4 bases, with 16 bases between them. This CDR3 is CASSPVDQALYNEQFF. The CDR3 nucleotides are TGTGCCAGCTCACCCGTCGATCAGGCATTGTACAATGAGCAGTTCTTC.

V usage is TRBV10-3 and J usage is TRBJ2-5, with D perhaps matching TRBD2 (5 bases). Between the trimmed V and J ends, which lost 0 bases and 5 bases, there was a span of 10 bases. The germline V gene has CDR1 ENHRY and CDR2 SYGVKD. The CDR3 has 14 residues. DNA of the CDR3: TGTGCCATCAGTGAGTCGACCGGGATCGAGACCCAGTACTTC. It encodes CAISESTGIETQYF.

This CDR3 is CASSSGSGYNEQFF. CDR3 sequence (DNA): TGCGCCAGCAGTAGCGGGAGCGGATACAATGAGCAGTTCTTC. V is TRBV5-1 and J is TRBJ2-1, with 9 bases fitting TRBD2. Unmatched junction bases numbered 4, after V lost 5 bases and J lost 4 bases. The CDR3 extends over 14 amino acids. Germline CDR1 is SGHRS and CDR2 is YFSETQ.